One T cell receptor beta chain is described in this entry. The CDR3 spans 15 residues. Trimming cost V 2 bases and J 2 bases, with 14 bases left between them. CDR1 is SGDLS, CDR2 YYNGEE, per germline. Sequenced by immunoSEQ multiplex PCR; TCRdb stores in-frame clones only, minus some. Of about 89,000 clones listed, roughly 80% are singletons. These data originate in a study of blood T cell repertoires in COVID-19. The wider study: COVID-19 samples collected from the United States, Italy and Spain covered acute and convalescent phases.

The clonotype was recovered from a human donor in a cohort sampled during active COVID-19. Sequenced: peripheral blood. The gene calls are TRBV9 and TRBJ2-7; D possibly corresponds to TRBD1 (6 bases). CDR3 residues: CASSVTGLGPYEQYF. CDR3 nucleotides: TGTGCCAGCAGCGTCACAGGGTTAGGCCCCTACGAGCAGTACTTC.